Below, 23 T cell receptor beta chains from the same sample are listed, as sequenced in a study of blood T cell repertoires in COVID-19. Profiled with immunoSEQ multiplex PCR; TCRdb holds only in-frame clones, not every one. The sample has hundreds of thousands of clones, 90% seen once. The specimen sequenced was PBMCs or T cells enriched from blood (not recorded which). These receptors originate from a woman in her late teens or twenties with acute COVID-19.

The chain recombines TRBV18 with TRBJ1-6, with a possible D match to TRBD1 (5 bases). Trimming shortened V by 2 bases and J by 10 bases, and 12 bases separated the two germline ends. The CDR3 runs to 14 residues. Germline V CDR1 and CDR2: KGHSH, LQKENI. CDR3 in amino acids: CASSPGAGRSPLHF. CDR3 in DNA: TGTGCCAGCTCACCAGGGGCAGGCCGGTCACCCCTCCACTTT.

V is TRBV18 and J is TRBJ2-2, with D perhaps matching TRBD2 (6 bases). The CDR3 is made up of 14 amino acids. Germline CDR1 and CDR2: KGHSH and LQKENI. V was clipped by 5 bases and J by 6 bases, with 13 bases between them. CDR3 coding DNA: TGTGCCAGCTCATCTGCGGGAACCCCCGGGGAGCTGTTTTTT. Its protein is CASSSAGTPGELFF.

The V gene is TRBV11-3, the J gene TRBJ2-7, with no clear D. The CDR3 length is 13 residues. Germline V gene sequence: CDR1 SGHNT, CDR2 YENEEA. V shed 5 bases and J shed 3 bases, with 11 bases lying between them. The CDR3: CASSPPGRYEQYF. The DNA of the CDR3 is TGTGCCAGCAGCCCCCCGGGTCGCTACGAGCAGTACTTC.

This chain joins TRBV11-2 and TRBJ2-7, with D perhaps TRBD2 (5 bases). CDR1 is SGHAT and CDR2 is FQNNGV in the germline V gene. The CDR3 runs to 14 residues. The V end lost 5 bases, the J end lost 2 bases, and 13 bases lay between the germline ends. In DNA form, the CDR3 reads TGTGCCAGCAGCCACGGGGTTTTGGCCTACGAGCAGTACTTC. Protein: CASSHGVLAYEQYF.

This clone has more than one count but fewer than ten. The gene calls are TRBV3-1 (or the pseudogene TRBV3-2) and TRBJ1-6; TRBD1 agrees at 9 bases. The CDR3 covers 15 residues. CDR1 and CDR2 (germline): LGHDT, YNNKEL (reference sequence). The V gene end was trimmed by 10 bases and the J gene end by 7 bases; junction bases not matched to a gene: 11. CDR3 bases: TGTGCCACGGACAGGGGAGGGGGCAAAAATTCACCCCTCCACTTT. It specifies CATDRGGGKNSPLHF.

The chain combines TRBV27 with TRBJ2-1; 11 nucleotides line up with TRBD2. The CDR3 has 17 residues. V gave up 5 bases and J gave up 8 bases; unmatched junction bases: 14. CDR1 is MNHEY and CDR2 is SMNVEV in the germline V gene (reference sequence). DNA of the CDR3: TGTGCCAGCAGTCCCCCGGTAGCGGGAGGGTTGGGCGATGAGCAGTTCTTC. Translated: CASSPPVAGGLGDEQFF.

This clone occurred once. CDR3 residues: CASSKGQGDVRRNTEAFF. The CDR3 nucleotides are TGTGCCAGCAGCAAGGGACAGGGGGATGTGCGGAGAAACACTGAAGCTTTCTTT. The chain uses TRBV7-9 and TRBJ1-1; 11 nucleotides align to TRBD1. The ends lost 5 bases at V and 2 bases at J; junction bases unmatched: 13. Germline V gene sequence: CDR1 SEHNR, CDR2 FQNEAQ (reference sequence). The CDR3 length is 18 residues.

V is TRBV27 and J is TRBJ2-1, with TRBD2 matching 11 bases. The CDR3 totals 14 residues. The V gene end was trimmed by 3 bases and the J gene end by 8 bases; junction bases not matched to a gene: 3. Germline-derived CDR1 and CDR2 are MNHEY and SMNVEV (reference sequence). The CDR3 sequence: CASSLGLAVDEQFF. CDR3 sequence (DNA): TGTGCCAGCAGTTTGGGACTAGCGGTCGATGAGCAGTTCTTC.

The rearrangement joins TRBV7-2 to TRBJ1-5; TRBD1 is a possible D gene (5 bases). V was pared by 5 bases and J by 0 bases, with 11 bases between. Germline V gene data show CDR1 as SGHTA and CDR2 as FQGNSA. This CDR3 region has 15 residues. DNA for the CDR3: TGTGCCAGCAGCCTTGGACACTATAGCAATCAGCCCCAGCATTTT. Translating it yields CASSLGHYSNQPQHF. The full variable domain, with the rest looked up from reference TRBV7-2 and TRBJ1-5, is GAGVSQSPSNKVTEKGKDVELRCDPISGHTALYWYRQSLGQGLEFLIYFQGNSAPDKSGLPSDRFSAERTGGSVSTLTIQRTQQEDSAVYLCASSLGHYSNQPQHFGDGTRLSIL.

The chain employs TRBV5-4 and TRBJ2-1; TRBD2 agrees at 11 bases. This CDR3 spans 17 amino acids. Per the germline V gene, CDR1 is SGHNT and CDR2 is YYREEE (reference sequence). Unmatched junction bases numbered 12, after V lost 0 bases and J lost 10 bases. CDR3 protein: CASSLVKLAGGPREQFF. The CDR3 DNA sequence: TGTGCCAGCAGCTTGGTTAAATTAGCGGGAGGGCCTAGAGAGCAGTTCTTC.

This clone was seen a single time. The V and J genes are TRBV5-8 and TRBJ2-5; 10 bases are shared with TRBD2. Trimming at V came to 4 bases and at J to 1 base, leaving 4 bases not matched to a gene. Germline assignment: CDR1 SGHTS and CDR2 YDEGEE. There are 15 residues in the CDR3. CDR3 sequence: CASSLGLATQETQYF. DNA of the CDR3: TGTGCCAGCAGCCTGGGACTAGCGACCCAAGAGACCCAGTACTTC. Using reference TRBV5-8 and TRBJ2-5 for the parts outside the CDR3, the full variable domain is EAGVTQSPTHLIKTRGQQATLRCSPISGHTSVYWYQQALGLGLQFLLWYDEGEERNRGNFPPRFSGRQFPNYSSELNVNALELEDSALYLCASSLGLATQETQYFGPGTRLLVL.

This clone was counted only a few times. The chain links TRBV19 to TRBJ2-7; perhaps TRBD1 as D (5 bases). V shed 3 bases and J shed 1 base, with 7 bases lying between them. Germline loops: CDR1 LNHDA, CDR2 SQIVND (reference sequence). This CDR3 has 13 amino acids. In DNA, the CDR3 is TGTGCCAGTAGTATGGGGCCATCCTACGAGCAGTACTTC. Protein: CASSMGPSYEQYF.

This rearrangement joins TRBV21-1 to TRBJ2-3; TRBD2, the D gene given by the table, was not confirmed from the DNA. TRBV21-1 is a recognized pseudogene. The CDR3 contains 21 residues. The CDR3 bases are TGTGCCAGCAGCAATATGGCGCGACTAGCGGGAACAAACGAAGAAACCCATACGCAGTATTTT. This codes for CASSNMARLAGTNEETHTQYF.

The gene calls are TRBV9 and TRBJ1-6; D is perhaps TRBD1 (5 bases). This CDR3 is 15 amino acids long. Between the trimmed V and J ends, which lost 4 bases and 9 bases, there was a span of 17 bases. CDR1 SGDLS and CDR2 YYNGEE come from the germline V gene. The chain's CDR3 is CASSTSMNRFSPLHF. As DNA, the CDR3 is TGTGCCAGCAGCACCAGCATGAACAGGTTTTCACCCCTCCACTTT.

The chain has TRBV7-6 and TRBJ2-1; maybe TRBD1 (6 bases). Germline V CDR1 and CDR2: SGHVS, FNYEAQ. Trimming stripped 2 bases from V and 2 bases from J, with 13 bases between. The CDR3 consists of 16 residues. The CDR3: CASSLIIQGTYNEQFF. CDR3 bases: TGTGCCAGCAGCTTAATAATACAGGGTACCTACAATGAGCAGTTCTTC.

The chain links TRBV19 to TRBJ1-4, with 8 bases fitting TRBD1. The CDR3 length is 16 residues. The germline V gene encodes CDR1 LNHDA and CDR2 SQIVND (reference sequence). After removal of 3 bases from V and 5 bases from J, the junction contained 8 bases not matched to a gene. The CDR3 loop reads CASSIPRTGLNEKLFF. The CDR3 DNA sequence: TGTGCCAGTAGTATCCCCCGGACAGGGTTGAATGAAAAACTGTTTTTT.

The CDR3 DNA is TGTGCCAGCAGGCCCGCGGGAGCCTATAATTCACCCCTCCACTTT. Translation gives CASRPAGAYNSPLHF. V and J are TRBV28 and TRBJ1-6; the D is unclear. The V end was cut by 6 bases, the J end by 2 bases, with 11 bases between. Germline V gene lookup returns CDR1 MDHEN and CDR2 SYDVKM. There are 15 residues in the CDR3. Full variable domain (rest looked up from reference TRBV28 and TRBJ1-6): DVKVTQSSRYLVKRTGEKVFLECVQDMDHENMFWYRQDPGLGLRLIYFSYDVKMKEKGDIPEGYSVSREKKERFSLILESASTNQTSMYLCASRPAGAYNSPLHFGNGTRLTVT.

V gene TRBV7-3 combines with J gene TRBJ2-1; TRBD2 is a possible D gene (6 bases). CDR3 length: 17 amino acids. Germline CDR1 SGHTA, CDR2 FQGTGA. V dropped 4 bases and J dropped 0 bases, with 16 bases sitting between them. The CDR3 coding sequence is TGTGCCAGCAGCTCCCCCAAGGCGGGAAGCTCCTACAATGAGCAGTTCTTC. It specifies CASSSPKAGSSYNEQFF.

The chain is built from TRBV11-2 and TRBJ1-5; 8 positions match TRBD1. Germline loops: CDR1 SGHAT, CDR2 FQNNGV. CDR3 length: 17 amino acids. V was clipped by 0 bases and J by 2 bases; unmatched bases: 6. In nucleotides, the CDR3 is TGTGCCAGCAGCTTAGAAAGGACAGGGTTTGGCAATCAGCCCCAGCATTTT. Protein product: CASSLERTGFGNQPQHF.

The rearrangement links TRBV2 to TRBJ2-7; 7 bases are a match to TRBD1. The CDR3 covers 14 residues. Germline V gene lookup returns CDR1 SNHLY and CDR2 FYNNEI. Trimming at V came to 6 bases and at J to 4 bases, leaving 9 bases not matched to a gene. The CDR3 spells CASRGDSTAYEQYF. CDR3 nucleotide sequence: TGTGCCAGCAGGGGGGACAGTACCGCATACGAGCAGTACTTC.

This rearrangement joins TRBV19 to TRBJ2-2; D gene uncertain. Germline V gene data show CDR1 as LNHDA and CDR2 as SQIVND (reference sequence). The CDR3 is made up of 11 amino acids. V shed 9 bases and J shed 4 bases, with 6 bases lying between them. The CDR3: CASRFTGELFF. The CDR3 DNA reads as TGTGCCAGCCGGTTCACCGGGGAGCTGTTTTTT.

This chain connects TRBV10-1 to TRBJ2-1; D uncertain. The CDR3 length is 14 residues. In germline, CDR1 is WNHNN, CDR2 SYGVQD (reference sequence). The V and J ends lost 0 bases and 1 base respectively, with 4 bases between them. DNA of the CDR3: TGCGCCAGCAGTGAGTCGCAGTCCTACAATGAGCAGTTCTTC. Its protein product is CASSESQSYNEQFF.

This clone appeared a single time. The chain employs TRBV7-9 and TRBJ2-1, with TRBD2 matching 8 bases. Germline V gives CDR1 SEHNR, CDR2 FQNEAQ (reference sequence). The V gene end was trimmed by 6 bases and the J gene end by 4 bases; junction bases not matched to a gene: 14. The CDR3 is made up of 17 amino acids. DNA of the CDR3: TGTGCCAGCAGTTCAATTAGGGTCGGGACTAGATACAATGAGCAGTTCTTC. This sequence encodes CASSSIRVGTRYNEQFF. Full variable domain (outside the CDR3, taken from reference TRBV7-9 and TRBJ2-1): DTGVSQNPRHKITKRGQNVTFRCDPISEHNRLYWYRQTLGQGPEFLTYFQNEAQLEKSRLLSDRFSAERPKGSFSTLEIQRTEQGDSAMYLCASSSIRVGTRYNEQFFGPGTRLTVL.